This T cell receptor beta chain was captured by sequencing in a study of T cells in Graves' hyperthyroidism and ophthalmopathy (dated by TCRdb to the late 2010s). Context from the whole study: Peripheral blood was sampled at the time of initial diagnosis, prior to any treatment. The study also compared thyroid tissue and blood T-cell repertoires from several Graves' hyperthyroidism patients. Once sampling was done, hyperthyroidism patients were given methimazole at a starting dose of 30 mg daily, whereas ophthalmopathy patients were given high-dose intravenous methylprednisolone. To identify TCR V-J signatures that set the groups apart, the researchers used a discovery cohort of more than 95 patients, made up of around 42 with Graves' ophthalmopathy and about 59 with stable Graves' hyperthyroidism. An independent validation cohort of about 20 hyperthyroidism patients and about 15 patients who later progressed to ophthalmopathy tested prospective prediction of ophthalmopathy. The approximately 90 discovery patients were divided at random into training and test sets in a 7:3 ratio. According to the paper, TCR Vbeta CDR3 sequencing was carried out on approximately 140 peripheral blood samples, which came from about 45 ophthalmopathy, 75 or so hyperthyroidism and about 17 progressor patients. Beyond this particular receptor, the publication reports: During validation, the model predicted progression to ophthalmopathy a median of approximately six months ahead of onset, with almost 71% sensitivity and more than 72% specificity. Most expanded thyroid clonotypes (frequency above 0.001) were also detected in blood, a finding suggesting that blood repertoires may reflect thyroid immune responses. No statistical method was used to set the sample size in advance, and investigators knew the group allocation. Ophthalmopathy was separated from stable hyperthyroidism by a 13 V-J signature model, with approximately 86% sensitivity and 81% to 82% specificity obtained in cross-validation and 80%/75% obtained in testing.

The cysteine opens and the phenylalanine closes a CDR3 of 16 amino acids. The read is trimmed to its CDR3 DNA, 48 bases read in frame from base 1. Deletion took 1 base off V and 6 bases off J, with a span of 18 bases between the germline ends. From a lookup of the germline V gene, CDR1 and CDR2 are SGHRS and YFSETQ. Ophthalmopathy patients had moderately to severely active disease, with a Clinical Activity Score of 3 or more, a NOSPECS grade of 4 or more, and a disease duration of less than 3 months. Patients with uncontrolled infections, other autoimmune diseases, pregnancy or lactation were excluded. Clinical symptoms, serum thyroxine and TRAb, thyroid ultrasound, and orbital computed tomography formed the basis for the diagnoses. Ficoll-Paque density gradient centrifugation was used to isolate PBMCs from 8.5 to 10 ml of fresh peripheral blood. Total RNA was extracted with Trizol reagent, and quality was checked on an Agilent 2100 Bioanalyzer.

This clonotype was observed a handful of times. Which antigen it targets is not known. Base-call qualities are not available, and no considerably larger clone is one nucleotide away. Amplification of TCR beta CDR3 regions was carried out from RNA transcripts. The first round of RT-PCR for the TCR CDR3 was performed with the HTBI primer set and the Qiagen OneStep RT-PCR kit. A second multiplex PCR round built the libraries, followed by size selection and purification. Sequencing of the libraries was done on an Illumina HiSeq2000 using paired-end 100 bp reads. The study's processing was this. Raw data were processed with SOAPnuke, discarding reads with adapters, uncalled bases, mean Phred below 15, or no exact constant-primer or identifier match. High-quality paired reads were merged with COPE v1.2.5, and unique nucleotide sequences were defined as clonotypes. MiTCR v1.1 was used to align the clonotypes against IMGT TRBV, TRBD and TRBJ reference segments. The analysis was restricted to V-J combinations with a frequency above 0.0001, which together covered roughly 99% of the repertoires. A TCS score was defined as the ratio of F50 (clonal expansion) to E x V (chaos), with BLOSUM62-based TCRdist applied between CDR3 peptides within each V-J. Welch's t-statistics and random forest reduced several hundred V-J features to 13, which were used in a naive Bayes classifier (R e1071). The raw public data were reprocessed by TCRdb itself: fastp quality trimming at Q25, MiXCR clonotype calling, in-frame beta chains only. Here each entry gathers all rows of one CDR3 protein and keeps the most common genes and DNA. For this entry, the V and J calls and clone size follow TCRdb and not the study's own pipeline. The sample includes a few hundred thousand distinct CDR3 sequences, with roughly 15% observed a single time. Roughly 3.4% of the sample belongs to the ten largest clones.

The chain uses TRBV5-1 and TRBJ2-3; the D gene may be TRBD1 or TRBD2, since each aligns over 7 bases. The sample taken for sequencing was blood. The origin of this receptor is a middle-aged woman with Graves' ophthalmopathy. CDR3 region: CASSLRRQGLLDTQYF. Read as DNA, the sequence is TGCGCCAGCAGCTTGAGGAGACAGGGACTACTCGATACGCAGTATTTT.